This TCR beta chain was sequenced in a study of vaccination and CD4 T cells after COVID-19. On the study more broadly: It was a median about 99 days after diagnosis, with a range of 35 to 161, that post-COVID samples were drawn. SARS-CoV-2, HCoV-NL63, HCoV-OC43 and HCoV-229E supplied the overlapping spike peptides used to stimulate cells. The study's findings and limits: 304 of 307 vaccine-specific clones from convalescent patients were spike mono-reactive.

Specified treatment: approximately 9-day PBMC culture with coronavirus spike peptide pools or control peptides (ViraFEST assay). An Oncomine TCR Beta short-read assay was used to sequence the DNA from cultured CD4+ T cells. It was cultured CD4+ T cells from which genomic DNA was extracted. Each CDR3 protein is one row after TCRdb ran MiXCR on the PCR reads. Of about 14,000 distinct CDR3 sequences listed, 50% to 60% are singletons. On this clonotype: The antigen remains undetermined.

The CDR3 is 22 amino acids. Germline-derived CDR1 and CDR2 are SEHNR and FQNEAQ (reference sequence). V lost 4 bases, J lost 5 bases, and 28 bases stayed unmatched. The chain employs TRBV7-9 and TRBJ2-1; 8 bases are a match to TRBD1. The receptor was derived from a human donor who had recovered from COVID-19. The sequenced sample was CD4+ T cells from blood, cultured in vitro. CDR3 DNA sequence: TGTGCCAGCAGCTCAGTGTTGTGGAAACAGGGGGGCTTACCCCGAAGAGACAATGAGCAGTTCTTC. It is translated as CASSSVLWKQGGLPRRDNEQFF.